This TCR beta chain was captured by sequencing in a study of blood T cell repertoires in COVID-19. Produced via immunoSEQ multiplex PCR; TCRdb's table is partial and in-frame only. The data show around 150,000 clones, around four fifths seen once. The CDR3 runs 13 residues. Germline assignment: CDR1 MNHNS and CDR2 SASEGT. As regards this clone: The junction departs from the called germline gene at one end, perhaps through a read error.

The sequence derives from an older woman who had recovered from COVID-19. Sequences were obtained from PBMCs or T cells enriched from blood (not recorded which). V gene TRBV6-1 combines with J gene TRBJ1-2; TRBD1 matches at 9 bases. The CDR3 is CASREGQGSGYTF. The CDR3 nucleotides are TGTGCCAGCAGAGAAGGACAGGGGAGCGGCTACACCTTC.